The following is a T cell receptor beta chain sequence with its context. Its cognate antigen is unknown. This entry comes from a study of T-cell memory formation after mild COVID-19. About the research overall: For the most part, TCR clusters were specific to one donor. Study results and caveats: Later expanders leaned toward CD4+, whereas clones contracting from day 15 to 85 were balanced CD4/CD8.

V gave up 8 bases and J gave up 4 bases, with 11 bases separating them. Germline CDR1 is SEHNR and CDR2 is FQNEAQ (reference sequence). CDR3 length equals 12 residues. cDNA libraries for TCR alpha and TCR beta, carrying sample barcodes and UMIs, came from 5'RACE with constant-segment primers. MiXCR was run by TCRdb on the 5' RACE reads, yielding one entry per CDR3 protein. The table includes around 450,000 distinct CDR3 sequences, about 20% detected once. The V gene is TRBV7-9, the J gene TRBJ2-5; the D is unclear. Sample: PBMCs or a T cell subset sorted from them (not recorded which). The clonotype comes from an adult woman who had mild COVID-19 (a few samples of this study predate the infection). Cell type and time point are not known. This chain's CDR3 is CASGPVGETQYF. In nucleotides, the CDR3 is TGTGCCAGCGGTCCTGTGGGAGAGACCCAGTACTTC. Together with reference TRBV7-9 and TRBJ2-5, the CDR3 gives the full variable domain: DTGVSQNPRHKITKRGQNVTFRCDPISEHNRLYWYRQTLGQGPEFLTYFQNEAQLEKSRLLSDRFSAERPKGSFSTLEIQRTEQGDSAMYLCASGPVGETQYFGPGTRLLVL.